This entry lists 13 T cell receptor beta chains sequenced from one sample in a study of vaccination effects on CD4 cells after COVID-19. Method: immunoSEQ multiplex PCR; TCRdb's copy keeps in-frame clones and lacks some. The sample lists 65,000 to 70,000 clones, roughly three quarters occurring once. No cognate antigen is known for these TCRs. Viral peptide pool expansion of antigen-specific CD4+ T cells preceded sequencing in the ViraFEST assay. Following culture for about ten days, CD4+ T cells were isolated. Participants completed two doses of the BNT162b2 or mRNA-1273 vaccine. The sample consisted of CD4+ T cells from PBMCs cultured with HCoV-OC43 spike peptides, taken after COVID-19 vaccination. Subset: HCoV-OC43 spike overlapping peptide pool stimulation. These receptors all stem from a human donor who received a COVID-19 vaccine.

This chain uses TRBV28 with TRBJ1-6; D ambiguous. CDR3 size: 14 residues. V was pared by 7 bases and J by 4 bases, with 11 bases between. CDR1 and CDR2 (germline): MDHEN, SYDVKM. The CDR3 DNA follows: TGTGCCAGCATAAGTACAGCATATAATTCACCCCTCCACTTT. This encodes CASISTAYNSPLHF. The full variable domain, its missing parts supplied by reference TRBV28 and TRBJ1-6, is DVKVTQSSRYLVKRTGEKVFLECVQDMDHENMFWYRQDPGLGLRLIYFSYDVKMKEKGDIPEGYSVSREKKERFSLILESASTNQTSMYLCASISTAYNSPLHFGNGTRLTVT.

The J gene is TRBJ2-5, the V gene TRBV7-8; 11 bases align to TRBD2. The CDR3 length is 17 residues. V gave up 5 bases and J gave up 5 bases; unmatched junction bases: 13. The germline V gene has CDR1 SGHVS and CDR2 FQNEAQ. The CDR3 coding sequence is TGTGCCAGCAGCCCCCGGTGGGTAGCGGGGGGGCTGGAGACCCAGTACTTC. Translating gives CASSPRWVAGGLETQYF.

This rearrangement joins TRBV6-6 to TRBJ1-5; a possible D gene is TRBD1 (6 bases). Looked up from germline, CDR1 is MNHNY and CDR2 is SVGAGI (reference sequence). V gave up 5 bases and J gave up 7 bases, with 12 bases separating them. The CDR3 sequence is 13 residues long. The CDR3 is CASSEGQGQPQHF. DNA for the CDR3: TGTGCCAGCAGTGAGGGGCAGGGGCAGCCCCAGCATTTT.

The chain couples TRBV24-1 to TRBJ2-5; D is possibly TRBD1 or TRBD2 (5 bases each). Per the germline V gene, CDR1 is KGHDR and CDR2 is SFDVKD. The length of the CDR3 is 19 residues. With 5 bases removed from V and 5 bases from J, the gap between germline ends came to 29 bases. This chain's CDR3 is CATSGGSGRPKPNRETQYF. The CDR3 DNA sequence: TGTGCCACCAGTGGGGGGTCGGGCAGACCAAAACCCAACCGGGAGACCCAGTACTTC.

For the CDR3, the DNA is TGTGCCAGCAGCTTAGGCGGGACAGGGGACGAGCAGTACGTC. This translates into CASSLGGTGDEQYV. The chain links TRBV7-8 to TRBJ2-7, with 10 bases lining up with TRBD1. Germline CDR1 and CDR2: SGHVS and FQNEAQ. The CDR3 covers 14 residues. Trimming cost V 1 base and J 5 bases; bases outside gene matches: 2.

The chain carries TRBV6-5 and TRBJ1-5; no reliable D call. CDR1 is MNHEY, CDR2 SVGAGI, per germline. There are 13 residues in the CDR3. Trimming pared 7 bases from V and 6 bases from J, leaving 13 bases between. CDR3 residues: CASTPEFGQPQHF. The CDR3 DNA is TGTGCCAGCACCCCGGAGTTTGGTCAGCCCCAGCATTTT.

This clone was seen a single time. The chain has TRBV30 and TRBJ1-1, with D possibly being TRBD1 (6 bases). CDR3 length: 13 residues. The ends were cut back, 3 bases at V and 4 bases at J, with 12 bases in the middle. CDR1 and CDR2 (germline): GTSNPN, SVGIG (reference sequence). The CDR3 nucleotides read TGTGCCTGGAGGAAACAGGGAATCACTGAAGCTTTCTTT. Residues: CAWRKQGITEAFF.

The rearrangement uses TRBV24-1 and TRBJ2-2; D call uncertain. The CDR3 runs 13 residues. The germline V gene has CDR1 KGHDR and CDR2 SFDVKD. Trimming left V 9 bases short and J 6 bases short, with 13 bases between. The CDR3 bases are TGTGCCACCTCGCGGTATATGTCCGGGGAGCTGTTTTTT. This encodes CATSRYMSGELFF.

The V and J genes are TRBV6-5 and TRBJ2-1; 7 bases match TRBD1. The V gene's germline CDR1 is MNHEY and CDR2 SVGAGI. The trim removed 7 bases at V and 4 bases at J, leaving 4 bases unmatched. The CDR3 length is 13 residues. The CDR3 protein is CASKGTAYNEQFF. For the CDR3, the DNA is TGTGCCAGCAAAGGGACAGCGTACAATGAGCAGTTCTTC.

This clone was seen more than once but under ten times. The J gene is TRBJ2-3, the V gene TRBV24-1, with 7 bases lining up with TRBD2. CDR3 size: 14 residues. The J segment lost 7 bases and the V segment lost 5 bases, leaving 8 bases of the junction unmatched. Per germline, CDR1 KGHDR and CDR2 SFDVKD. The CDR3 here is CATSGSGAENTQYF. CDR3 DNA: TGTGCCACCAGTGGGAGCGGGGCGGAAAATACGCAGTATTTT.

Comments on this clone: The sample has other DNA sequences that encode this CDR3 too. The chain joins TRBV12-3 or TRBV12-4 to TRBJ1-3; D is unresolved. V lost 4 bases and J 7 bases, leaving 5 bases between the germline ends. The CDR3 covers 11 residues. The CDR3 loop is CASSSGNTIYF. The CDR3, as DNA: TGTGCCAGCAGTTCCGGCAACACCATATATTTT.

The J gene is TRBJ1-2, the V gene TRBV27; D is perhaps TRBD1 (6 bases). CDR3 length equals 13 residues. Trimming left V 8 bases short and J 6 bases short, with 16 bases between. Germline V lookup: CDR1 MNHEY, CDR2 SMNVEV (reference sequence). CDR3 loop: CASQKRGWDGYTF. CDR3 nucleotide sequence: TGTGCCAGCCAAAAAAGGGGGTGGGATGGCTACACCTTC.

In DNA form, the CDR3 reads TGCGCCAGCAGCTTGGAATCCGGGACAGATGTTTCGAGGGGGACCCAGTACTTC. Its translation: CASSLESGTDVSRGTQYF. This chain uses TRBV5-1 with TRBJ2-5; 7 nucleotides line up with TRBD1. The germline V gene has CDR1 SGHRS and CDR2 YFSETQ. V dropped 0 bases and J dropped 7; count of bases not matched to a gene: 18. The CDR3 is made up of 18 amino acids.